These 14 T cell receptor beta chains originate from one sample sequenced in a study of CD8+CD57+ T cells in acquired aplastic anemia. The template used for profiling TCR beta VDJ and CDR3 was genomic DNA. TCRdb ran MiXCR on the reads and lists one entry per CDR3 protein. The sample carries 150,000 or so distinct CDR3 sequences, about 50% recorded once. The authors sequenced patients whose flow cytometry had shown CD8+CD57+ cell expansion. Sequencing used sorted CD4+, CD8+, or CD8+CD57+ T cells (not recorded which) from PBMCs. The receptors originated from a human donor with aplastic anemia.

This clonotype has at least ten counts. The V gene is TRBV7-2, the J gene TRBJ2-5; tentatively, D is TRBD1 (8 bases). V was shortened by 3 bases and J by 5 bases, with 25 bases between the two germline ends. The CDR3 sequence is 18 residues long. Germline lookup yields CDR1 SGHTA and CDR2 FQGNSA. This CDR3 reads CASSLGHRGGFLKETQYF. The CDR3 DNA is TGTGCCAGCAGCTTGGGTCACAGGGGGGGTTTTTTAAAGGAGACCCAGTACTTC. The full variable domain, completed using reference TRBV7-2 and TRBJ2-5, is GAGVSQSPSNKVTEKGKDVELRCDPISGHTALYWYRQSLGQGLEFLIYFQGNSAPDKSGLPSDRFSAERTGGSVSTLTIQRTQQEDSAVYLCASSLGHRGGFLKETQYFGPGTRLLVL.

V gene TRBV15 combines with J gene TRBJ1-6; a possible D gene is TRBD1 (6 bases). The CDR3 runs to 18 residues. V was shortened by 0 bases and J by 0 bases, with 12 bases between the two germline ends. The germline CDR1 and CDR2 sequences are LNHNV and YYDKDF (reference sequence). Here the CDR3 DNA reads TGTGCCACCAGCAGAGATCTGCAGGGGAGCTCCTATAATTCACCCCTCCACTTT. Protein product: CATSRDLQGSSYNSPLHF.

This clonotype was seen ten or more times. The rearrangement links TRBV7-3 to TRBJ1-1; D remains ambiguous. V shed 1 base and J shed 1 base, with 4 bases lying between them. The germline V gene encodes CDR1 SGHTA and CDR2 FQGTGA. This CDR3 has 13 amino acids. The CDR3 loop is CASSLNRNTEAFF. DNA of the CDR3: TGTGCCAGCAGCTTAAATAGGAACACTGAAGCTTTCTTT.

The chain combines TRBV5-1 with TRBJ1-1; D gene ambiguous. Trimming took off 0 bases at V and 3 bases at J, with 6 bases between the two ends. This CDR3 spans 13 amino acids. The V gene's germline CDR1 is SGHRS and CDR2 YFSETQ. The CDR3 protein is CASSLGGHTEAFF. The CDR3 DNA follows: TGCGCCAGCAGCTTGGGAGGGCACACTGAAGCTTTCTTT. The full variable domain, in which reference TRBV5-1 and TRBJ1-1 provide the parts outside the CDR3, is KAGVTQTPRYLIKTRGQQVTLSCSPISGHRSVSWYQQTPGQGLQFLFEYFSETQRNKGNFPGRFSGRQFSNSRSEMNVSTLELGDSALYLCASSLGGHTEAFFGQGTRLTVV.

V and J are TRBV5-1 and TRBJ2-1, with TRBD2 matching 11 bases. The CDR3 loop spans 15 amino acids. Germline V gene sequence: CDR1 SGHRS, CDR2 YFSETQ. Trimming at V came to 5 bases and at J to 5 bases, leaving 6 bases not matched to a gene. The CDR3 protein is CASSFGTSGNNEQFF. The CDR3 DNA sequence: TGCGCCAGCAGTTTCGGGACTAGCGGAAACAATGAGCAGTTCTTC.

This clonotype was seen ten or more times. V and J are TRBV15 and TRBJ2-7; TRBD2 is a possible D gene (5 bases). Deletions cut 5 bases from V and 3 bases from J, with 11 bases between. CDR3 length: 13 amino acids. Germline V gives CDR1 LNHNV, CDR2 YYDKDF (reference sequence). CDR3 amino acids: CATSEGLVYEQYF. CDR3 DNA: TGTGCCACCAGCGAGGGTTTGGTCTACGAGCAGTACTTC.

The CDR3 sequence is CAISPVGSGIQETQYF. CDR3 in DNA: TGTGCCATCAGCCCCGTTGGTAGCGGGATTCAGGAGACCCAGTACTTC. The chain has TRBV10-3 and TRBJ2-5; the match to TRBD2 covers 8 bases. Germline values: CDR1 ENHRY, CDR2 SYGVKD. The V segment lost 6 bases and the J segment 5 bases; nucleotides outside the gene matches: 14. The CDR3 length is 16 residues.

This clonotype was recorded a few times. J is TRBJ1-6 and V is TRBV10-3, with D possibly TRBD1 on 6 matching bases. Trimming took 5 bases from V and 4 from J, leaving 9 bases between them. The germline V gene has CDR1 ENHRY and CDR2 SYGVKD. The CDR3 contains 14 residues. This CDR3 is CAISLDSYNSPLHF. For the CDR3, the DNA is TGTGCCATCAGTTTGGACAGTTATAATTCACCCCTCCACTTT.

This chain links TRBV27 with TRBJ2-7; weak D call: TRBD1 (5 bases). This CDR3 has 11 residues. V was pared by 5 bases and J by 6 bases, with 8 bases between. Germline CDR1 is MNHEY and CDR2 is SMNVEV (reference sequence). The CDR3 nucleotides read TGTGCCAGCAGTAGGGGTTCCGAGCAGTACTTC. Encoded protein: CASSRGSEQYF.

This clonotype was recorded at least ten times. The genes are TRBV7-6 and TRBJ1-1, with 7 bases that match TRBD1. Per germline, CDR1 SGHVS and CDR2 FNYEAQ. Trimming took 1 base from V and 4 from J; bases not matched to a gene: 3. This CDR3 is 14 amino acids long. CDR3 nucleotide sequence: TGTGCCAGCAGCTTAGGGACAGGATTCACTGAAGCTTTCTTT. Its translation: CASSLGTGFTEAFF.

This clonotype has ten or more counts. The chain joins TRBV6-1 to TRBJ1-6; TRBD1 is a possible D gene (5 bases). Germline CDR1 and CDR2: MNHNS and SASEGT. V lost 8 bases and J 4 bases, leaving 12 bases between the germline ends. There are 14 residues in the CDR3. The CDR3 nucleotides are TGTGCCAGCGGTGCGGGACCATATAATTCACCCCTCCACTTT. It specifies CASGAGPYNSPLHF.

The CDR3: CSVELATNEKLFF. The CDR3 bases are TGCAGCGTTGAGTTGGCAACTAATGAAAAACTGTTTTTT. The chain is built from TRBV29-1 and TRBJ1-4; unclear D gene. Germline V CDR1 and CDR2: SQVTM, ANQGSEA. This CDR3 contains 13 residues. Trimming pared 3 bases from V and 0 bases from J, leaving 5 bases between.

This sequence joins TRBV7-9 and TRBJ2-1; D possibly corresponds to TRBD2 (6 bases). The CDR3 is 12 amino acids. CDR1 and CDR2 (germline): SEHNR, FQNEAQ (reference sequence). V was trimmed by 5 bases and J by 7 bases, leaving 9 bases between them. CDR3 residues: CASSNSGNEQFF. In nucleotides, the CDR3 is TGTGCCAGCAGCAACAGCGGGAATGAGCAGTTCTTC.

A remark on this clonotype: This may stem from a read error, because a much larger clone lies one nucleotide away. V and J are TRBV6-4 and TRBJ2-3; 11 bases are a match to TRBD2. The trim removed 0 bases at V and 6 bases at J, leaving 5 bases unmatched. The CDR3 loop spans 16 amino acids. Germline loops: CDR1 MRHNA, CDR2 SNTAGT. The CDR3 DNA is TGTGCCAGCAGTGACTCGCCTAGCGGGGGGTTGGATACGCAGTATTTT. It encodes CASSDSPSGGLDTQYF.